This T cell receptor (beta chain) is drawn from a study of T cell clonality in common variable immunodeficiency (dated by TCRdb to about 2015). Study-wide conclusions, independent of this receptor: Healthy controls shared more TCRbeta clones with each other than CVID subjects shared among themselves (p < 0.0001). According to the authors, finding the cause of the higher clonality in CVID would require sequencing the repertoires of T cell subpopulations. TCRbeta clonality was higher in CVID subjects than in healthy controls (t-test p = 0.018), and the increase was most characteristic of about a third of subjects. CVID TCRbeta sequences reportedly showed fewer deletions and N-nucleotide insertions and lacked highly modified clones with 13 or more V deletions. Correlations between repertoire features and clinical complications were limited by patient heterogeneity within the CVID cohort. Even though DNA input was equal, the average per sample came to about 81,820 unique sequences for controls compared with about 34,000 for CVID samples.

V is reduced by 3 bases and J by 0 bases, leaving a spacing of 5 bases between them. For CDR1 and CDR2, the germline V gene (reference sequence) lists LNHDA and SQIVND. The CDR3 measures 13 amino acids from cysteine to phenylalanine. The DNA covers only part of the CDR3, 30 bases in frame from base 1. Standard criteria were used to diagnose CVID, namely serum IgG, IgA and/or IgM reduced below the normal range together with specific antibody deficiency. A total of 45 or so subjects (approximately 15 female and roughly 29 male; age range roughly 9 to 70 years, mean age roughly 38) were included in the CVID group. Most CVID patients and most healthy controls were of Caucasian heritage. Replacement immunoglobulin therapy had been administered to all CVID subjects for at least one year at the time of study participation. At the time of blood collection, no CVID subject was ill or was being treated with immunomodulatory or immunosuppressive medication. Heparinized peripheral whole blood samples of about 4.5 to 8 ml were collected from each donor. Genomic DNA from adults with common variable immune deficiency (CVID) and from healthy adult controls was used to sequence TCRbeta CDR3 repertoires. Diluted blood was density-centrifuged over Hypaque 1077 or Ficoll-Paque to isolate peripheral blood mononuclear cells. Genomic DNA was obtained from unsorted mononuclear cells using either Qiagen column purification or a centrifugation-based method.

For sequencing, equivalent amounts of genomic DNA were input from CVID and control samples. For every sample, a 60 bp segment covering the rearranged TCRbeta CDR3 region was amplified and then sequenced. TCRbeta amplification used the immunoSEQ assay, a bias-corrected multiplex PCR with high-throughput sequencing. The study's processing was this. Every unique nucleotide sequence counted as a clone and was annotated with V, D and J genes, copy number and frequency. Sequences were labeled productive if in frame, and non-productive if out of frame or containing stop codons. As previously described, clonality was calculated on the basis of Shannon's entropy. The predicted amino acid sequences of productive clones were used to derive mean CDR3 Kyte-Doolittle hydropathy. Hierarchical clustering of scaled V gene usage was performed with the R hclust function using Manhattan distance and complete linkage. Clone sharing by CDR3 amino acid sequence was assessed by resampling 12 repertoires per group over 100 rounds. Repertoires were searched for approximately 77 published EBV-specific and 200 to 300 published CMV-specific TCRbeta sequences. Analysis left out a couple of CVID samples that produced under 10,000 sequences, so fewer than 50 CVID repertoires remained. TCRdb's version of the immuneACCESS table is confined to in-frame rearrangements and falls short of the full clone set. An unresolved V gene accounts for under half of the shortfall where checked; the remainder is of unknown origin. That table supplies the V and J calls and clone size; D and trimming were determined from the DNA. This sample was tabulated with around 33,000 clones, among which there are no singletons. The ten largest clones represent 28% of the sample.

On this clone: Its antigen is currently not known. The read falls 3 residues short of the CDR3 end, and the missing part is taken from the germline J gene.

The receptor's source is a human donor with common variable immunodeficiency. The sequencing input was peripheral blood mononuclear cells. This receptor chain uses TRBV19 and TRBJ1-1; the D gene is unclear. The part of the CDR3 DNA that was read is TGTGCCAGTAGTATGGCAGTGAACACTGAA. The resulting protein is CASSMAVNTE. In full, the CDR3 reads CASSMAVNTEAFF.